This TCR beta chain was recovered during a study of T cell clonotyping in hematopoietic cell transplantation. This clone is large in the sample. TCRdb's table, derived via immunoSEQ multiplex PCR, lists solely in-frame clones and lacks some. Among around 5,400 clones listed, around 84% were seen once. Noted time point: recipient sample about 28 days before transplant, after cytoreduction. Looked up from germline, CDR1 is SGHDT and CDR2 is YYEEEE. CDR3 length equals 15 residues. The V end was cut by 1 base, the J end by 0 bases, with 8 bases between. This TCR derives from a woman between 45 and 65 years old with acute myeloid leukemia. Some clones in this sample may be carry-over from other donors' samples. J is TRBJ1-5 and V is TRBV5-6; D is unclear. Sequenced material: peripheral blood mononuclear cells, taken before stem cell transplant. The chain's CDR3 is CASSLTGFSNQPQHF. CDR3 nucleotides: TGTGCCAGCAGCTTGACGGGGTTTAGCAATCAGCCCCAGCATTTT. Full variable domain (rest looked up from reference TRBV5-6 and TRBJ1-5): DAGVTQSPTHLIKTRGQQVTLRCSPKSGHDTVSWYQQALGQGPQFIFQYYEEEERQRGNFPDRFSGHQFPNYSSELNVNALLLGDSALYLCASSLTGFSNQPQHFGDGTRLSIL.